What follows is one T cell receptor (beta chain) and its context. This CDR3 is built from 15 residues. The V and J ends lost 3 bases and 1 base respectively, with 13 bases between them. Germline V gene lookup returns CDR1 SGHDT and CDR2 YYEEEE. TCRdb keeps only in-frame clones here, not all; method: immunoSEQ multiplex PCR. The sample lists under 150,000 clones, 89% occurring once. The entry originates in a study of T cell responses to AZD1222 COVID-19 vaccine. This TCR derives from an adult who received the AZD1222 COVID-19 vaccine. V and J are TRBV5-6 and TRBJ1-1, with D unclear. The sample here was peripheral blood, taken 28 days after the second AZD1222 dose. The CDR3 loop reads CASSSQVKRNTEAFF. For the CDR3, the DNA is TGTGCCAGCAGCTCTCAGGTTAAACGGAACACTGAAGCTTTCTTT. The complete variable domain, with remaining parts taken from reference TRBV5-6 and TRBJ1-1, reads DAGVTQSPTHLIKTRGQQVTLRCSPKSGHDTVSWYQQALGQGPQFIFQYYEEEERQRGNFPDRFSGHQFPNYSSELNVNALLLGDSALYLCASSSQVKRNTEAFFGQGTRLTVV.